Listed here are 22 T cell receptor beta chains from one sample, sequenced in a study of T cells in Graves' hyperthyroidism and ophthalmopathy. Regions amplified from RNA transcripts were the TCR beta CDR3 regions. The HTBI primer set was used in a first-round RT-PCR of the TCR CDR3. TCRdb used MiXCR to reprocess the multiplex PCR reads, holding one entry per CDR3 protein. The sample carries about 560,000 distinct CDR3 sequences, about a sixth recorded once. Sequenced material: blood. The source is a woman in her late teens or twenties with Graves' hyperthyroidism.

V usage is TRBV5-1 and J usage is TRBJ1-6; 8 bases match TRBD1. CDR1 and CDR2 (germline): SGHRS, YFSETQ. The CDR3 has 13 residues. After removal of 3 bases from V and 10 bases from J, the junction contained 3 bases not matched to a gene. The CDR3 DNA reads TGCGCCAGCAGCTGGGGACAGGAGTCACCCCTCCACTTT. This translates into CASSWGQESPLHF.

The CDR3 bases are TGTGCCACCAGTGATTTAAGGCCTGACTTGAACACCGGGGAGCTGTTTTTT. Translating it yields CATSDLRPDLNTGELFF. This chain uses TRBV24-1 with TRBJ2-2; D unresolved. This CDR3 is built from 17 residues. V lost 1 base to trimming and J lost 1 base, with 12 bases between them. Germline V gene lookup returns CDR1 KGHDR and CDR2 SFDVKD.

Notes on this clonotype: One base away lies a much larger clone, so this may be a sequencing read error. This rearrangement joins TRBV20-1 to TRBJ2-5; 11 bases fit TRBD2. Germline values: CDR1 DFQATT, CDR2 SNEGSKA (reference sequence). The CDR3 is 14 residues long. CDR3 in DNA: TGCAGTGCCCCTAGCGGGGGGAACCAAGAGAGCCAGTACTTC. Residues: CSAPSGGNQESQYF.

This clonotype was seen many times. This CDR3 reads CASSASKETQYF. CDR3 nucleotides: TGTGCCAGCAGTGCTAGTAAAGAGACCCAGTACTTC. The rearrangement links TRBV2 to TRBJ2-5, with D uncertain. Germline-derived CDR1 and CDR2 are SNHLY and FYNNEI. V gave up 4 bases and J gave up 3 bases, with 6 bases separating them. The CDR3 is 12 residues long.

At least ten counts were recorded for this clonotype. The genes are TRBV2 and TRBJ2-2, with 8 bases that match TRBD1. Trimming at V came to 1 base and at J to 7 bases, leaving 11 bases not matched to a gene. The CDR3 is 17 amino acids. Germline V gene lookup returns CDR1 SNHLY and CDR2 FYNNEI. The DNA of the CDR3 is TGTGCCAGCAGTGAAGGGACAGGGATTACCCTGGGCGGGGAGCTGTTTTTT. Translation gives CASSEGTGITLGGELFF. Combining the CDR3 with reference TRBV2 and TRBJ2-2 gives the whole variable domain EPEVTQTPSHQVTQMGQEVILRCVPISNHLYFYWYRQILGQKVEFLVSFYNNEISEKSEIFDDQFSVERPDGSNFTLKIRSTKLEDSAMYFCASSEGTGITLGGELFFGEGSRLTVL.

The chain employs TRBV3-1 and TRBJ2-1; TRBD1 matches at 7 bases. Germline lookup yields CDR1 LGHDT and CDR2 YNNKEL (reference sequence). With V trimmed by 0 bases and J by 8 bases, 7 bases remained unmatched. The length of the CDR3 is 15 residues. The CDR3 DNA follows: TGTGCCAGCAGCCAAGAGACAGGGAGAACGGATGAGCAGTTCTTC. It specifies CASSQETGRTDEQFF.

This clonotype has ten or more counts. The chain combines TRBV20-1 with TRBJ2-1; the match to TRBD2 covers 9 bases. The germline V gene encodes CDR1 DFQATT and CDR2 SNEGSKA (reference sequence). CDR3 length: 15 amino acids. The ends lost 3 bases at V and 7 bases at J; junction bases unmatched: 10. The CDR3 here is CSASARGTSSNEQFF. CDR3 sequence (DNA): TGCAGTGCTAGTGCGAGAGGGACTAGCTCTAATGAGCAGTTCTTC.

This clonotype was found many times. The genes are TRBV20-1 and TRBJ2-2; 9 nucleotides line up with TRBD2. Unmatched junction bases numbered 12, after V lost 5 bases and J lost 8 bases. This CDR3 spans 15 amino acids. Germline V gives CDR1 DFQATT, CDR2 SNEGSKA (reference sequence). The CDR3 region has the DNA TGCAGTGCTTCTCGTAGCGGGAGAAAGGCTGGGGAGCTGTTTTTT. Its protein product is CSASRSGRKAGELFF.

The V gene is TRBV4-3, the J gene TRBJ1-6; 8 bases fit TRBD1. Germline V gene data show CDR1 as LGHNA and CDR2 as YSLEER. The CDR3 covers 16 residues. V lost 1 base, J lost 5 bases, and 4 bases stayed unmatched. The CDR3 reads CASSQVQGGDNSPLHF. The CDR3 DNA follows: TGCGCCAGCAGCCAAGTACAGGGGGGTGATAATTCACCCCTCCACTTT.

Ten or more counts support this clonotype. The chain is built from TRBV2 and TRBJ1-1; D remains unclear. This CDR3 comprises 13 residues. The germline V gene has CDR1 SNHLY and CDR2 FYNNEI. V shed 4 bases and J shed 2 bases, with 8 bases lying between them. The CDR3 protein is CASSVVTNTEAFF. CDR3 bases: TGTGCCAGCAGTGTTGTCACTAACACTGAAGCTTTCTTT.

This clonotype was found many times. The rearrangement uses TRBV20-1 and TRBJ2-5, with TRBD1 matching 8 bases. The CDR3 is 18 residues long. Germline V lookup: CDR1 DFQATT, CDR2 SNEGSKA (reference sequence). J gave up 3 bases and V 3 bases, and 18 bases lay outside the gene matches. The CDR3 DNA reads as TGCAGTGCTAGGGGTACAGGGGGGTTCAGTGCAAAGGAAGAGACCCAGTACTTC. It is translated as CSARGTGGFSAKEETQYF.

This clonotype was recorded a few times. The rearrangement joins TRBV29-1 to TRBJ2-7; possibly TRBD1 for D (5 bases). Per germline, CDR1 SQVTM and CDR2 ANQGSEA. The CDR3 sequence is 11 residues long. The V end was cut by 6 bases, the J end by 2 bases, with 8 bases between. The chain's CDR3 is CSVTETYEQYF. The CDR3 bases are TGCAGCGTGACAGAAACCTACGAGCAGTACTTC.

The sample holds a few counts of this clonotype. One base away lies a much larger clone, so this may be a sequencing read error. The gene calls are TRBV12-3 or TRBV12-4 and TRBJ2-1; TRBD2 agrees at 10 bases. The CDR3 totals 17 residues. V lost 6 bases and J lost 7; bases outside the gene matches: 15. CDR3 coding DNA: TGTGCCAGCAGACAAGCCTCGGGACTAGCGACGACTAATGAGCAGTTCTTC. Protein: CASRQASGLATTNEQFF.

The table lists this clonotype with a few counts. The V call is TRBV6-1, the J call TRBJ2-1; 11 bases are a match to TRBD1. The length of the CDR3 is 15 residues. Germline values: CDR1 MNHNS, CDR2 SASEGT. The trim removed 6 bases at V and 6 bases at J, leaving 7 bases unmatched. CDR3 sequence (DNA): TGTGCCAGCAGCCCGTATGGGACAGGGGGCAATGAGCAGTTCTTC. The encoded protein is CASSPYGTGGNEQFF.

This clonotype was picked up many times. The J gene is TRBJ1-5, the V gene TRBV2; D is uncertain. Germline V gene lookup returns CDR1 SNHLY and CDR2 FYNNEI. The CDR3 extends over 14 amino acids. Trimming cost V 4 bases and J 0 bases, with 7 bases left between them. The chain's CDR3 is CASSAGYSNQPQHF. In DNA form, the CDR3 reads TGTGCCAGCAGTGCGGGCTATAGCAATCAGCCCCAGCATTTT.

This chain connects TRBV4-1 to TRBJ2-1; perhaps TRBD2 as D (6 bases). This CDR3 has 16 residues. Trimming removed 2 bases at V and 8 bases at J, with 19 bases between. CDR1 MGHRA and CDR2 YSYEKL come from the germline V gene. The CDR3 DNA sequence: TGCGCCAGCAGCCAATCCCGACTAGGTTTCTTCTATGAGCAGTTCTTC. Amino acids: CASSQSRLGFFYEQFF.

Only a few counts were recorded for this clonotype. The chain combines TRBV10-3 with TRBJ2-7; D remains unclear. CDR3 size: 12 residues. Germline V gene sequence: CDR1 ENHRY, CDR2 SYGVKD. The ends were cut back, 3 bases at V and 2 bases at J, with 5 bases in the middle. CDR3 DNA sequence: TGTGCCATCAGTGACAGAACCTACGAGCAGTACTTC. This gives the protein CAISDRTYEQYF.

This clonotype was seen repeatedly, ten times or more. This rearrangement joins TRBV3-1 to TRBJ1-2; TRBD1 aligns across 11 bases. The length of the CDR3 is 14 residues. CDR1 LGHDT and CDR2 YNNKEL come from the germline V gene (reference sequence). V shed 5 bases, J shed 8 bases, and the junction held 7 bases outside the gene matches. The CDR3 spells CASSEGQGATGYTF. CDR3 sequence (DNA): TGTGCCAGCAGCGAAGGACAGGGGGCGACAGGCTACACCTTC.

This clonotype was seen only a few times. The chain recombines TRBV6-1 with TRBJ2-1, with D tentatively TRBD2 (5 bases). From germline, CDR1 is MNHNS and CDR2 SASEGT. This CDR3 region has 15 residues. V lost 8 bases to trimming and J lost 6 bases, with 20 bases between them. This chain's CDR3 is CASLQEGWVGNEQFF. The CDR3 DNA sequence: TGTGCCAGCCTACAAGAGGGTTGGGTCGGCAATGAGCAGTTCTTC.

This chain uses TRBV28 with TRBJ2-1, with 10 bases lining up with TRBD2. The CDR3 totals 17 residues. Germline trimming cut 2 bases from V and 5 bases from J; bases unmatched to any gene: 9. Germline CDR1 is MDHEN and CDR2 is SYDVKM. The CDR3, as DNA: TGTGCCAGCAGTTTACTAGCGGGAGCAGGGAATGACAATGAGCAGTTCTTC. Amino acids: CASSLLAGAGNDNEQFF.

This chain connects TRBV20-1 to TRBJ1-6, with TRBD1 matching 9 bases. The CDR3 is 17 residues long. The junction had 13 bases not matched to a gene; V was cut back by 3 bases and J by 7 bases. Germline-derived CDR1 and CDR2 are DFQATT and SNEGSKA (reference sequence). CDR3 DNA: TGCAGTGCTAGGAAAACCGGGACAGGGTTTGGCAATTCACCCCTCCACTTT. Its protein is CSARKTGTGFGNSPLHF.

This clonotype has a count of ten or more. This chain joins TRBV27 and TRBJ2-7; D could derive from TRBD1 or TRBD2 (6 bases each). The CDR3 sequence is 13 residues long. The ends were cut back, 4 bases at V and 4 bases at J, with 11 bases in the middle. Looked up from germline, CDR1 is MNHEY and CDR2 is SMNVEV (reference sequence). CDR3 nucleotide sequence: TGTGCCAGCAGTTCGGGGGCGGCGTACGAGCAGTACTTC. Translated, it gives CASSSGAAYEQYF.